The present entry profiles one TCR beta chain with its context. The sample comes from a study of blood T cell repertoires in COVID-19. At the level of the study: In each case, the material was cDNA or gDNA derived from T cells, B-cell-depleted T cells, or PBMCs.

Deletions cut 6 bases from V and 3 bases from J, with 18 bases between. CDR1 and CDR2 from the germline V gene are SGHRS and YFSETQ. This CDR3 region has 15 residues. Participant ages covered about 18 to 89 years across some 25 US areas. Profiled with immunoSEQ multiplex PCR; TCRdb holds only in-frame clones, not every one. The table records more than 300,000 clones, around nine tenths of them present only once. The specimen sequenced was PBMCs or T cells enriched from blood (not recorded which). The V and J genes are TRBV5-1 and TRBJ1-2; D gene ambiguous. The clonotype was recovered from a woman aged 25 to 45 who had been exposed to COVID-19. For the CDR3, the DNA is TGCGCCAGCACATCAAGGGTAGCGGGCCACTATGGCTACACCTTC. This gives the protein CASTSRVAGHYGYTF.